A single T cell receptor beta chain is shown here with its context. Its antigen is not known. This record comes from a study of blood T cells in healthy people across ages. Study conclusions and caveats: Estimates of total diversity, which came from one million sequenced T cells, were considered to be underestimates.

Sample-barcoded 5' priming and a J-beta primer mix drove a second PCR of roughly 6 to 12 cycles. Sequencing recovered at least 3 million CDR3-containing paired-end reads from each sample. TCRdb reprocessed the 5' RACE reads with MiXCR, giving one entry per CDR3 protein. This sample has roughly 1.5 million distinct CDR3 sequences, with under 55% found just once. Peripheral blood, about 10 milliliters per donor, was collected. After removal of 4 bases from V and 0 bases from J, the junction contained 8 bases not matched to a gene. This CDR3 comprises 18 residues. The genes are TRBV12-3 or TRBV12-4 and TRBJ2-1; 11 positions match TRBD2. Material: blood. This receptor was identified in a woman under 30 in good health. The CDR3 loop reads CASSSWTSGFLSYNEQFF. As DNA, the CDR3 is TGTGCCAGCAGTTCCTGGACTAGCGGGTTTCTCTCCTACAATGAGCAGTTCTTC.